This TCR beta chain was observed in a study of blood T cell repertoires in COVID-19. Study as a whole: COVID-19 samples, acute and convalescent, were from the United States, Italy and Spain. PBMCs, B-cell-depleted T cells, or T cells provided the cDNA or gDNA that made up the material.

The V gene's germline CDR1 is MNHNY and CDR2 SVGAGI (reference sequence). The CDR3 contains 12 residues. Trimming took 5 bases from V and 4 from J, leaving 9 bases between them. Original processing methods: How many nucleated cells were present was estimated from reference gene primer amplification. The method was immunoSEQ multiplex PCR; TCRdb's version includes in-frame clones alone and lacks a portion of them. The D gene and trimming were derived from the DNA, and the V and J assignments and clone size from that table. This table holds 110,000 to 150,000 clones, roughly three quarters found once. The sequence derives from a woman in her sixties with acute or convalescent COVID-19. The chain links TRBV6-6 to TRBJ2-7; D remains unclear. Material for sequencing was peripheral blood. This chain's CDR3 is CASSAAAYEQYF. Here the CDR3 DNA reads TGTGCCAGCAGTGCGGCCGCGTACGAGCAGTACTTC.